This T cell receptor (beta chain) was observed in a study of shared clonotypes between healthy human individuals. As for the study in general: CD4 naive cells filled three plates per donor, CD4 memory three, CD8 naive two and CD8 memory one. Study-level points and caveats: The sampled material consisted only of blood, and tissue repertoires are likely to differ. Non-shared clonotypes had lower generation probabilities than clonotypes shared by all four sorted-subset donors. Rarefaction curves obtained for sorted subsets showed sequencing incomplete despite large depth.

Trimming cost V 0 bases and J 0 bases, with 5 bases left between them. CDR1 is SGHAT, CDR2 FQNNGV, per germline. The CDR3 runs to 15 residues. To note about this clone: What it binds is unknown.

Terminally differentiated effector memory CD45RA+ cells were excluded by CCR7 positive selection of CD45RO-negative cells. Using immunoSEQ multiplex PCR, the repertoire was profiled, and TCRdb retains in-frame clones only, with some absent. Of under 2,000,000 clones listed, less than 95% are singletons. Sequences were obtained from naive CD8+ T cells sorted from blood. This receptor was taken from a man between 18 and 35 years old in good health. The chain couples TRBV11-2 to TRBJ2-2; D not resolved. The CDR3 loop reads CASSLDRSNTGELFF. The CDR3 bases are TGTGCCAGCAGCTTAGATCGATCGAACACCGGGGAGCTGTTTTTT.